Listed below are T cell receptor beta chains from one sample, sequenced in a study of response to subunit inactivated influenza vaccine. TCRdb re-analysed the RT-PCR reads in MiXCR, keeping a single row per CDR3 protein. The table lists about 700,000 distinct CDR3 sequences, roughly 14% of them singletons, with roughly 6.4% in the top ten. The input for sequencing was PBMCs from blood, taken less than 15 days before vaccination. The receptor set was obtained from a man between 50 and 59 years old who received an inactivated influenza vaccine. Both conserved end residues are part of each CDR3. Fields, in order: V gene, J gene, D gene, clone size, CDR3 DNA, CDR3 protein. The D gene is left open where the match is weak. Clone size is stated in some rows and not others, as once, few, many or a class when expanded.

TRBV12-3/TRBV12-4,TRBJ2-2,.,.,TGTGCCAGCAGTTTTCAAGAGGGTTGGGGCACCGGGGAGCTGTTTTTT,CASSFQEGWGTGELFF
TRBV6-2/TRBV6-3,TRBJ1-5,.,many,TGTGCCAGCAGTTATATAGGTCCGGCGGTCATCTATAGCAATCAGCCCCAGCATTTT,CASSYIGPAVIYSNQPQHF
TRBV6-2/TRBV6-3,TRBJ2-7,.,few,TGTGCCAGCAGTTACTCGACCAGGAGCCCCGATATGAGCGAGCAGTACTTC,CASSYSTRSPDMSEQYF
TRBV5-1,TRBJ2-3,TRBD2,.,TGCGCCAGCAGCTTGGTGGGACTAGCGGAATTCACAGATACGCAGTATTTT,CASSLVGLAEFTDTQYF
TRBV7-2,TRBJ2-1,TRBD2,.,TGTGCCAGCAGCTTTGCATTGATAGCGGGAGGGTTGGATGAGCAGTTCTTC,CASSFALIAGGLDEQFF
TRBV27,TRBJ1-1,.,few,TGTGCCAGCAGTCCAATCGCGGCAAACACTGAAGCTTTCTTT,CASSPIAANTEAFF
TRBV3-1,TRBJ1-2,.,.,TGTGCCAGCAGCCAAGGCGCCCGGGGGTATGGCTACACCTTC,CASSQGARGYGYTF
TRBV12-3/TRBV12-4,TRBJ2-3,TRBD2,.,TGTGCCAGCAGTTGGACTAGCGGGAGATCAGATACGCACTATTTT,CASSWTSGRSDTHYF
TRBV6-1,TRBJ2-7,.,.,TGTGCCAGCAGTGAAGCTTCCCTAGGAGGGCGCTCCTACGAGCAGTACTTC,CASSEASLGGRSYEQYF
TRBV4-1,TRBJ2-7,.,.,TGCGCCAGCAGCCAAGGACCTCAGGGAGTAAACTACGAGCAGTACTTC,CASSQGPQGVNYEQYF
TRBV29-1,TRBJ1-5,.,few,TGCAGCGTTGGTGGTCAGCCCAATCAGCCCCAGCATTTT,CSVGGQPNQPQHF
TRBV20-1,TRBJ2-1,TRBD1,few,TGCAGTGCTAGTTTACAGGGGTACTACAATGAGCAGTTCTTC,CSASLQGYYNEQFF
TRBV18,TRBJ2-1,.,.,TGTGCCAGCTCACGGGCCCAGGAGAACAATGAGCAGTTCTTC,CASSRAQENNEQFF
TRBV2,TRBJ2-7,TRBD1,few,TGTGCCAGCAGCGGGAACAGGGGGCGTCGCCCCTACGAGCAGTACTTC,CASSGNRGRRPYEQYF
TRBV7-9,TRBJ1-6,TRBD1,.,TGTGCCAGCAGCGACAGGGAGTTTTATTCACCCCTCCACTTT,CASSDREFYSPLHF
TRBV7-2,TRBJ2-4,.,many,TGTGCCAGCAGCTTAGCCAAAAACATTCAGTACTTC,CASSLAKNIQYF
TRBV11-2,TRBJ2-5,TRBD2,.,TGTGCCAGCAGCTTAGGGGCGGGAGGACTACAAGAGACCCAGTACTTC,CASSLGAGGLQETQYF
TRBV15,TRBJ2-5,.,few,TGTGCCACCAGCAGAGGTGTGGAGACCCAGTACTTC,CATSRGVETQYF
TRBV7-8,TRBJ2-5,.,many,TGTGCCAGCAGCGCAATCATATACCAAGAGACCCAGTACTTC,CASSAIIYQETQYF
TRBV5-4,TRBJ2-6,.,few,TGTGCCAGCAGCTTGGGGCGGATCTCTGGGGCCAACGTCCTGACTTTC,CASSLGRISGANVLTF
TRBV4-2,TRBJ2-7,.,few,TGTGCCAGCAGCCAAGATCAAGCGGTGAGTCGGGAGCAGTACTTC,CASSQDQAVSREQYF
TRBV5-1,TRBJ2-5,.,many,TGTGCCAGCAGCTTAGACCGGGAGACCCAGTACTTC,CASSLDRETQYF
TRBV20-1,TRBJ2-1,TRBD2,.,TGCAGTGCTTTTGCTGGGACTAGCGGGGGGGCACGGTTCTTC,CSAFAGTSGGARFF
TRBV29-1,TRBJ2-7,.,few,TGCAGCGTTGAAGGACTCTCCTACGAGCAGTACTTC,CSVEGLSYEQYF
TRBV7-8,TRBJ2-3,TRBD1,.,TGTGCCAGCACCCTTTTGACAGGGGGGGCAGATACGCAGTATTTT,CASTLLTGGADTQYF
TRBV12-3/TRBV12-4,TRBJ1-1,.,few,TGTGCCAGCAGTGCGTGGATGAACACTGAAGCTTTCTTT,CASSAWMNTEAFF
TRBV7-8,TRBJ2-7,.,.,TGTGCCAGCAGCCCCACCGGACATTCCTACGAGCAGTACTTC,CASSPTGHSYEQYF
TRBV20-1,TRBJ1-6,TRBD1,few,TGCAGTGCAAGACCCGGGACAGAGGATTCACCCCTCCACTTT,CSARPGTEDSPLHF
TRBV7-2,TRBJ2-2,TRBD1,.,TGTGCCAGCAGAGGCAGGGGGCGCGATACCGGGGAGCTGTTTTTT,CASRGRGRDTGELFF
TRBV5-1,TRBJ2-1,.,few,TGCGCCAGCAGCTTGGGGGAGAACAATGAGCAGTTCTTC,CASSLGENNEQFF
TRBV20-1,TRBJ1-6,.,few,TGCAGTGCTAGAAGCCCCAGGGAGGGCATGGATAATTCACCCCTCCACTTT,CSARSPREGMDNSPLHF
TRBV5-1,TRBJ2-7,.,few,TGCGCCAGCAGCTTGGATGGGGGGTTCTACGAGCAGTACTTC,CASSLDGGFYEQYF
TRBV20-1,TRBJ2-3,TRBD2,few,TGCAGTAAACCGGGCGGGGGGTCAACAGATACGCAGTATTTT,CSKPGGGSTDTQYF
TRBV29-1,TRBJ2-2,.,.,TGCAGCGTTGCCCTGTCACTTTTGAACACCGGGGAGCTGTTTTTT,CSVALSLLNTGELFF